This T cell receptor (beta chain) was captured by sequencing in a study of blood T cell repertoires in COVID-19. Study at large: COVID-19 samples from acute and convalescent phases originated in the United States, Italy and Spain. Sources were T cells, B-cell-depleted T cells, or PBMCs; the material itself was cDNA or gDNA.

V was clipped by 2 bases and J by 5 bases; unmatched bases: 4. The CDR3 has 14 residues. Germline CDR1 and CDR2: SGDLS and YYNGEE. In the original analysis: Reference gene primer amplification gave estimated nucleated cell counts. Clones were read by immunoSEQ multiplex PCR, and TCRdb kept only the in-frame ones, dropping some. V and J calls plus clone size are reproduced from that table; the DNA served to infer D and trimming. This sample has nearly 110,000 clones, with around 78% found just once. The Seattle patients, enrolled during active infection, were followed longitudinally. The chain has TRBV9 and TRBJ2-3; 8 nucleotides agree with TRBD1. Sequenced material: peripheral blood. This receptor was identified in an elderly man with COVID-19, enrolled during active disease. The CDR3 loop reads CASSVTGARDTQYF. The CDR3 region has the DNA TGTGCCAGCAGCGTGACAGGGGCAAGAGATACGCAGTATTTT.